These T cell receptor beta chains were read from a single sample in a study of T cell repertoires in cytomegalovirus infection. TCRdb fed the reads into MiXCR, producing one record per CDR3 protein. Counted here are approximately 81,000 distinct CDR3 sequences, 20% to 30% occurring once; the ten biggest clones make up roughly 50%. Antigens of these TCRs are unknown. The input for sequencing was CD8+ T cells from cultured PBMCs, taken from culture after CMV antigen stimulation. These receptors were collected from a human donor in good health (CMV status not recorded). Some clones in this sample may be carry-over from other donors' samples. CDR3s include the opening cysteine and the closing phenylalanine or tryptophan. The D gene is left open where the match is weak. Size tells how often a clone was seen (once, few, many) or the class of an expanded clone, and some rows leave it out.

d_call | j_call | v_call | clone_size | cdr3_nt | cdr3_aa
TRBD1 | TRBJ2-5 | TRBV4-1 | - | TGCGCCAGCAGCCACTTGGCGGGACAGGGGGCATGGGAGACCCAGTACTTC | CASSHLAGQGAWETQYF
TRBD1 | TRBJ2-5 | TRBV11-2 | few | TGTGCCAGCAGCTTTTCGCTGGGACAGGGGGCTGGGGAGACCCAGTACTTC | CASSFSLGQGAGETQYF
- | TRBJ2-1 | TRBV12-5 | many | TGTGCTAGTGGTTCCCTAAGGGGAATTGGACCCAATGAGCAGTTCTTC | CASGSLRGIGPNEQFF
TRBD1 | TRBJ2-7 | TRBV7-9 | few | TGTGCCAGCAGCGATAAGGACAGGGAGAACGAGCAGTACTTC | CASSDKDRENEQYF
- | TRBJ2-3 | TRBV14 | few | TGTGCCAGCAGCCTTACCAACACAGATACGCAGTATTTT | CASSLTNTDTQYF
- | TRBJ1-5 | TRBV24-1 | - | TGTGCCACCAGTGATTTGCAACGGTTCTTGTTGTCAGGTGTTTCCAATCAGCCCCAGCATTTT | CATSDLQRFLLSGVSNQPQHF
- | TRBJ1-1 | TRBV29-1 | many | TGCAGCTCCCTGGGGCAGGGAGGCGGTGGCACTGAAGCTTTCTTT | CSSLGQGGGGTEAFF
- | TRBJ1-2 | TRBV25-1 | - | TGTGCCAGCACCGGGGGAGAGGGCTACACCTTC | CASTGGEGYTF
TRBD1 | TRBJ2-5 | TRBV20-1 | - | TGCAGTGCTAGCCGGACAGGGGGCCGGCAGACCCAGTACTTC | CSASRTGGRQTQYF
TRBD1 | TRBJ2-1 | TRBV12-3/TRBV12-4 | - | TGTGCCAGCAGTTTGGGACAGGGGGTGGACAATGAGCAGTTCTTC | CASSLGQGVDNEQFF
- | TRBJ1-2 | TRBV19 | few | TGTGCCAGTACGATTAACGGACGGAGCCTAGAGGGCTACACCTTC | CASTINGRSLEGYTF
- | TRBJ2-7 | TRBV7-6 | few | TGTGCCAGCAGCCCCGTGGGCGCCTACGAGCAGTACTTC | CASSPVGAYEQYF
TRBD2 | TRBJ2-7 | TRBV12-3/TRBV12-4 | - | TGTGCCAGCAGTTCGGGACTAGTAAGCGAGCAGTACTTC | CASSSGLVSEQYF
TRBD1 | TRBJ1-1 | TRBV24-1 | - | TGTGCCACCAGTGACGGGACAGGGTTAACTGAAGCTTTCTTT | CATSDGTGLTEAFF
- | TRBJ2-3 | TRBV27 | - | TGTGCCAGCAGTTTGACGTCGGGCTCCACAGATACGCAGTATTTT | CASSLTSGSTDTQYF
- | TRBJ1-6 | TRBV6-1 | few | TGTGCCCCCTCGGGAGGACCGAATTTCGGTGAGGGGTCACCCCTCCACTTT | CAPSGGPNFGEGSPLHF
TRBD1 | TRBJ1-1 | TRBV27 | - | TGTGCCAGCAGTTTAGACCCCGGGACAGGGAGCCTTGAGGCTTTCTTT | CASSLDPGTGSLEAFF
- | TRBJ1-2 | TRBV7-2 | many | TGTGCCAGCAGCTTAGAAGGGTTTGGCTACACCTTC | CASSLEGFGYTF
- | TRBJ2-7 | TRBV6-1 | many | TGTGCCAGCAGCCCTGTGACGGGGTCCGAGCAGTACTTC | CASSPVTGSEQYF
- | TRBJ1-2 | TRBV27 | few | TGTGCCAGCAGTCCCCAAGGGGTCAGGGTGGGCCATGGCTACACCTTC | CASSPQGVRVGHGYTF
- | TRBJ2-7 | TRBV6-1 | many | TGTGCCAGCAGTCCTCTTCTGACGGATACCTACGAGCAGTACTTC | CASSPLLTDTYEQYF
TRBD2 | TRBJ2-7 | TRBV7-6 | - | TGTGCCAGCAGCCCGGGGGGGGGACACCAACTCTACGAGCAGTACTTC | CASSPGGGHQLYEQYF
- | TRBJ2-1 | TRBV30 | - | TGTGCCTGGAGTTTCGGGCAGACGGGTGAGCAGTTCTTC | CAWSFGQTGEQFF
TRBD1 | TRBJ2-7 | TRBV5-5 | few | TGTGCCAGCAGCTGGGAGGACAGGGTTTACGAGCAGTACTTC | CASSWEDRVYEQYF
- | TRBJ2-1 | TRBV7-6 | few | TGTGCCAGCGAAGAGAATGAGCAGTTCTTC | CASEENEQFF
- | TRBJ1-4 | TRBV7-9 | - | TGTGCCAGCAGCTTAGCGTTACGTCGGGAAGCGCAGCATGAAAAACTGTTTTTT | CASSLALRREAQHEKLFF
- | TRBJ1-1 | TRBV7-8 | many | TGTGCCAGCAGCCATCTCGGTGATAACACTGAAGCTTTCTTT | CASSHLGDNTEAFF
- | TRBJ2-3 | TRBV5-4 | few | TGTGCCAGCAGCTTGATGACGTCCACAGATACGCAGTATTTT | CASSLMTSTDTQYF
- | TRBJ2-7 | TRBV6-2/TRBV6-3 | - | TGTGCCAGCGGACCTGCGGGCGAGCAGTACTTC | CASGPAGEQYF
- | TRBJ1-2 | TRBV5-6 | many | TGTGCCAGCAGCTTGCCCGAATTGGACTATGGCTACACCTTC | CASSLPELDYGYTF
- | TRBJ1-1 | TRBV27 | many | TGTGCCAGCAGTTTAGGGCAGAGGAACACTGAAGCTTTCTTT | CASSLGQRNTEAFF
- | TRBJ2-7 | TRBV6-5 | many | TGTGCCAGCAGTTGGTCCCCGGACCGAACCTACGAGCAGTACTTC | CASSWSPDRTYEQYF
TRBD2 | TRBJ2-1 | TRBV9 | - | TGTGCCAGCAGCGTACTAGCGGGGAATTCCTACAATGAGCAGTTCTTC | CASSVLAGNSYNEQFF
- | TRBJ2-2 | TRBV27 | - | TGTGCCAGCAGTTCCCCGGGCGGGGAGCTGTTTTTT | CASSSPGGELFF
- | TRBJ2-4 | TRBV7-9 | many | TGTGCCAGCAGCTCAGAAGTCATTCAGTACTTC | CASSSEVIQYF
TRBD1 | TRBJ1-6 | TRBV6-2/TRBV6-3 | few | TGTGCCAGCAGTTACCGGGAGGCAGGGGGTCCACCCCTCCACTTT | CASSYREAGGPPLHF
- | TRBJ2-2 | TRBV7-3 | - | TGTGCCAGCAGCTCCCAAAAGGCCGGGGAGCTGTTTTTT | CASSSQKAGELFF
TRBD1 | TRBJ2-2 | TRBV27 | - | TGTGCCAGCAGACTTTCGGACAGGGGATACACCGGGGAGCTGTTTTTT | CASRLSDRGYTGELFF
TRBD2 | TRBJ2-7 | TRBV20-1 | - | TGCAGTGCTAGGCAACTAGCGGGAGTGTCCTACGAGCAGTACTTC | CSARQLAGVSYEQYF
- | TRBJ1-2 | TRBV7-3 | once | TGTGCCAGCAGCAGCGTCTCGGACTTCTTTAACTATGGCTACACCTTC | CASSSVSDFFNYGYTF
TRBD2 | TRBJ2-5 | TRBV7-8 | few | TGTGCCAGCAGCCAAGCGGCGGGAGGAGAGACCCAGTACTTC | CASSQAAGGETQYF
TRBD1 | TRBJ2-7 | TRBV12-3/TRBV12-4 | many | TGTGCCAGCATGGGACAGTGGAACTACGAGCAGTACTTC | CASMGQWNYEQYF
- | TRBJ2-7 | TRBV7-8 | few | TGTGCCAGCAGCCACCCGACCGGGAACTCCTACGAGCAGTACTTC | CASSHPTGNSYEQYF
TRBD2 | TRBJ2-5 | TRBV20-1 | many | TGCAGTGCTAGGAGTTCGACTAGCGGGGGGGAGTACCAAGAGACCCAGTACTTC | CSARSSTSGGEYQETQYF
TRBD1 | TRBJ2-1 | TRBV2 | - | TGTGCCAGCAGAGAACAGGGGAAAGTCTACAATGAGCAGTTCTTC | CASREQGKVYNEQFF
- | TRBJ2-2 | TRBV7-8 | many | TGTGCCATACTTCCTGGTACAGTGGAGCTGTTTTTT | CAILPGTVELFF
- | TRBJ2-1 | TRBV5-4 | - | TGTGCCAGCAGCTTGGAATCGGGATTTGAGCAGTTCTTC | CASSLESGFEQFF
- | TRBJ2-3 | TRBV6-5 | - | TGTGCCAGCAGTTGGACCATAATGGGCACAGATACGCAGTATTTT | CASSWTIMGTDTQYF
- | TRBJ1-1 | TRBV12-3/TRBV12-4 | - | TGTGCCAGCAACCTGAGGGCGAACACTGAAGCTTTCTTT | CASNLRANTEAFF
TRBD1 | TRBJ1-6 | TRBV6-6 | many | TGTGCCAGCAGTTACCTGGACAGGGGGCTTACTAATTCACCCCTCCACTTT | CASSYLDRGLTNSPLHF
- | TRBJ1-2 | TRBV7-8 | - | TGTGCCAGCAGCCCGCGGGACGGCAACTATGGCTACACCTTC | CASSPRDGNYGYTF
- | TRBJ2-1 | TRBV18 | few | TGTGCCAGCTCACTTGGACAGATTAATGAGCAGTTCTTC | CASSLGQINEQFF
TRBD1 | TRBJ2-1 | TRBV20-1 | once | TGCAGTGCTAGGGGGACAGGGTTGAATGAGCAGTTCTTC | CSARGTGLNEQFF